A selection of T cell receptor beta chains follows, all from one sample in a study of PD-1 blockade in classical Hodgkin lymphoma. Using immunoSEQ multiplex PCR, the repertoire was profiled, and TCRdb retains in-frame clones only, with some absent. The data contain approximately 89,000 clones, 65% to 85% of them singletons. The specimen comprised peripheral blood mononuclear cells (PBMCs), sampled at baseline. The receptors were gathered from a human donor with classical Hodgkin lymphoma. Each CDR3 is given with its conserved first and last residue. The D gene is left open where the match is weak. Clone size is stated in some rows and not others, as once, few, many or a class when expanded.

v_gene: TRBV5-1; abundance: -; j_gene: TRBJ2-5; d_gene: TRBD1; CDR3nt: TGCGCCAGCGGACCCCGACAGGGAGTTGCGGAGACCCAGTACTTC; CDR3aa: CASGPRQGVAETQYF
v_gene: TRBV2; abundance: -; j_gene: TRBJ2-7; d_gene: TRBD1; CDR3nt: TGTGCCAGCGGGACAGGGTGGTACGAGCAGTACTTC; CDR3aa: CASGTGWYEQYF
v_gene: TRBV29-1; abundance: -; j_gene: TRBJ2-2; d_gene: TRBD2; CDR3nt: TGCAGCGTGGGGGGACTAGCGGGAGGGCCCTCTATCGGGGAGCTGTTTTTT; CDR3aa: CSVGGLAGGPSIGELFF
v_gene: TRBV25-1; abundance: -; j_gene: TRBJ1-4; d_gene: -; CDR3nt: TGTGCCAGCAGTGAAAGGGGACACTACGGGGAAAAACTGTTTTTT; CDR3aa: CASSERGHYGEKLFF
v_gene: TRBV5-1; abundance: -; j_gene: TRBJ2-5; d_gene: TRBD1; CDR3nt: TGCGCCAGCAGCTGGAGGACAGGGGGCACCCAAGAGACCCAGTACTTC; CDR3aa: CASSWRTGGTQETQYF
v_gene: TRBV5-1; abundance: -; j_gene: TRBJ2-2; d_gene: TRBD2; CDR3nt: TGCGCCAGCAGCTCCGGACTAGCGGGCAATGAGGAGCTGTTTTTT; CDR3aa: CASSSGLAGNEELFF
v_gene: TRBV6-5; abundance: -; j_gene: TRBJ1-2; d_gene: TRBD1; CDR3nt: TGTGCCAGCAGTTCCCCGGGGACAGGGGACTATGGCTACACCTTC; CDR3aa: CASSSPGTGDYGYTF
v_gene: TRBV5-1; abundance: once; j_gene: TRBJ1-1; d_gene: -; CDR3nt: TGCGCCAGCAGCACGGACTCCTACAACACTGAAGCTTTCTTT; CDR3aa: CASSTDSYNTEAFF
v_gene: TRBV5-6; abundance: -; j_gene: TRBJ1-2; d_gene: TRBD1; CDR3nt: TGTGCCAGCAGCCCAGGGGGCAACTATGGCTACACCTTC; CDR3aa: CASSPGGNYGYTF
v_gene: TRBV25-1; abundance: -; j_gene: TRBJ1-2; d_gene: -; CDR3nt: TGTGCCAGCAGTGAATATGGCAGCGCCGGCGGGGGCTACACCTTC; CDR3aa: CASSEYGSAGGGYTF
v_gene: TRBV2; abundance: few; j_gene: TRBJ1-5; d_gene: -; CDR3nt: TGTGCCAGCAGTGCGGGACGGGCCTCCAATCAGCCCCAGCATTTT; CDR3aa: CASSAGRASNQPQHF
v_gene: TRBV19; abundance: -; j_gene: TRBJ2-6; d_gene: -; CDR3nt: TGTGCCAGTACCCTCTCTGCGTCTGGGGCCAACGTCCTGACTTTC; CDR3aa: CASTLSASGANVLTF
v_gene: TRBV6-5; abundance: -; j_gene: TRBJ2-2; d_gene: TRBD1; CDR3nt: TGTGCCAGCAGTCACGTTTTGACAGGGGCCGGGGAGCTGTTTTTT; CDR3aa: CASSHVLTGAGELFF
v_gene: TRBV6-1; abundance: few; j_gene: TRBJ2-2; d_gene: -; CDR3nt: TGTGCCAGCAGTGAAGTGGCTCGGCTCGGGGAGCTGTTTTTT; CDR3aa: CASSEVARLGELFF
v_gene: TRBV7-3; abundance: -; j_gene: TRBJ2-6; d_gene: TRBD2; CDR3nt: TGTGCCAGCAGCCCGAGGGGACTAGCTCCCTCTGGGGCCAACGTCCTGACTTTC; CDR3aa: CASSPRGLAPSGANVLTF
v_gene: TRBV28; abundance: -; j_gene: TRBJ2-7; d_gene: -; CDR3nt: TGTGCCAGCAGTTTATTAGGGCAGCTATACGAGCAGTACTTC; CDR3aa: CASSLLGQLYEQYF
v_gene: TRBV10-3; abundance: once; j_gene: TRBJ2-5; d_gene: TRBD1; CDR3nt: TGTGCCACCCAGACAGGGCAAGAGACCCAGTACTTC; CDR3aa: CATQTGQETQYF
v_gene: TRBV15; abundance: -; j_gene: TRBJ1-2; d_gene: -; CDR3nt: TGTGCCACCAGCAGAGATCGGCAGGCTATGGTTCCCTATGGCTACACCTTC; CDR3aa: CATSRDRQAMVPYGYTF
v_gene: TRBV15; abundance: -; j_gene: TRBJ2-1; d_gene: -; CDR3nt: TGTGCCACCAGCAGAGATTCGGGCGGGCAGTTCTTC; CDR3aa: CATSRDSGGQFF
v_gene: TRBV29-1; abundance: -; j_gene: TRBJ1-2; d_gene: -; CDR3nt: TGCAGCGGACAGTTCCTTGGCTATGGCTACACCTTC; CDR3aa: CSGQFLGYGYTF
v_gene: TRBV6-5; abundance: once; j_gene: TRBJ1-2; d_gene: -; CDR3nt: TGTGCCAGCAGTTATCAGGGCTATGGCTACACCTTC; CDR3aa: CASSYQGYGYTF
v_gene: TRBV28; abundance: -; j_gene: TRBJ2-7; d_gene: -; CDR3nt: TGTGCCAGCACCTCACAAGGGGAGCTCACCTACGAGCAGTACTTC; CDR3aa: CASTSQGELTYEQYF
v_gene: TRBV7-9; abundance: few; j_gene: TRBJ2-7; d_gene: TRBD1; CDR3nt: TGTGCCAGCAGCTCTTTGCCGGGACAGACCTACGAGCAGTACTTC; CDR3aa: CASSSLPGQTYEQYF
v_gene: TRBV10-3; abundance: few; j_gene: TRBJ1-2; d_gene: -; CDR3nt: TGTGCCATCAGCGGGACGGGGGACTATGGCTACACCTTC; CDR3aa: CAISGTGDYGYTF
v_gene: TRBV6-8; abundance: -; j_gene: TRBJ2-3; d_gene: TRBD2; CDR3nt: TGTGCCAGCAGTGGGAGGGGTGGACTAGCGGGAGGGCCTGGCACAGATACGCAGTATTTT; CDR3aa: CASSGRGGLAGGPGTDTQYF
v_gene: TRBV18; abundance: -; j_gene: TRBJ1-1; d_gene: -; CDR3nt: TGTGCCAGCTCACTACACCAGGGACAGAACACTGAAGCTTTCTTT; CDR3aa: CASSLHQGQNTEAFF
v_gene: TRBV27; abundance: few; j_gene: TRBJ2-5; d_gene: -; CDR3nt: TGTGCCAGCAGTTCCCCGAAGGCGGGGGCGAGGAGGAGTTTGAAGACCCAGTACTTC; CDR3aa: CASSSPKAGARRSLKTQYF
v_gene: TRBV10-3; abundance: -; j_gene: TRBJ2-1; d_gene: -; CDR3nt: TGTGCCATCACTGACAGTTATAGTGAGCAGTTCTTC; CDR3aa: CAITDSYSEQFF
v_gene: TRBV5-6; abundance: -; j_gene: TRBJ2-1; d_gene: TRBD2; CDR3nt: TGTGCCAGCAGCTTGGGCGGGAGGGCCTACAATGAGCAGTTCTTC; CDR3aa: CASSLGGRAYNEQFF
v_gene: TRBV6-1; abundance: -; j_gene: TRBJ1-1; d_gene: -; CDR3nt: TGTGCCAGCAGTGAGTTGAACACTGAAGCTTTCTTT; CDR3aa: CASSELNTEAFF
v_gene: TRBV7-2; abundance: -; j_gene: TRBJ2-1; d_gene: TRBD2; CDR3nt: TGTGCCAGCAGCTTAGGGGGACTAGCGGGTAATGAGCAGTTCTTC; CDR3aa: CASSLGGLAGNEQFF
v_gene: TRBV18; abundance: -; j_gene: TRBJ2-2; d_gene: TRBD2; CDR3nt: TGTGCCAGCTCACCCCCGACTAGCGGTTACACCGGGGAGCTGTTTTTT; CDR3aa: CASSPPTSGYTGELFF
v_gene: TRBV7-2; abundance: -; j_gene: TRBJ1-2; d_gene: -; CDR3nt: TGTGCCAGCAGCTTAAGAACAGTCCCAACTAACTATGGCTACACCTTC; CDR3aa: CASSLRTVPTNYGYTF
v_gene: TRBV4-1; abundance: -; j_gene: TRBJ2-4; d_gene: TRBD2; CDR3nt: TGCGCCAGCAGCCAAGGACTAGCGGGGGCCACCAAAGAGTACTTC; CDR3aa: CASSQGLAGATKEYF
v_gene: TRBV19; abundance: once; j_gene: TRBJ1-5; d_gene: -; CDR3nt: TGTGCCAGTAGTTTCAGGGGTCTGAGCAATCAGCCCCAGCATTTT; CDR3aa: CASSFRGLSNQPQHF
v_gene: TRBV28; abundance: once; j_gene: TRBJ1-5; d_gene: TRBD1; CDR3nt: TGTGCCAGCAGTTTATGGGCAGGGGGTCAGCCCCAGCATTTT; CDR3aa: CASSLWAGGQPQHF
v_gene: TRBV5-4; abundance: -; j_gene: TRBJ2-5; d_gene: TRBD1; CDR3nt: TGTGCCAGCAGCAACGAGGGACAGGGCGGGGAGACCCAGTACTTC; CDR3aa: CASSNEGQGGETQYF
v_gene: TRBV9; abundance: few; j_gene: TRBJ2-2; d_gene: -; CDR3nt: TGTGCCAGCACCAGCCCCCGCGGGGCCGGGGAGCTGTTTTTT; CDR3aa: CASTSPRGAGELFF
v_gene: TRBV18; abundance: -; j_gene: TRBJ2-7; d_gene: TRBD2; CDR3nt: TGTGCCAGCTCACCCGGGGGAGGGATCTACGAGCAGTACTTC; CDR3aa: CASSPGGGIYEQYF
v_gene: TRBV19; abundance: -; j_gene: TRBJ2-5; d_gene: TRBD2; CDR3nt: TGTGCCAGTGGACTAGCGGGAGGAGGAAGCGGGGGAGAGACCCAGTACTTC; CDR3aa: CASGLAGGGSGGETQYF
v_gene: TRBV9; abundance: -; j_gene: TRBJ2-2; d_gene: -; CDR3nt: TGTGCCAGCAGCGTAGTATCAGGGGCCGGGGAGCTGTTTTTT; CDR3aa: CASSVVSGAGELFF
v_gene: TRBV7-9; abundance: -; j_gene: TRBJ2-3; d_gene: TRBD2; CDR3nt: TGTGCCAGCAGTCCTAATAGCGGGAGGGCGGATACGCAGTATTTT; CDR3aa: CASSPNSGRADTQYF
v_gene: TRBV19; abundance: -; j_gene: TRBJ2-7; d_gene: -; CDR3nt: TGTGCCAGTATGAAGGACTCCTACGAGCAGTACTTC; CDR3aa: CASMKDSYEQYF
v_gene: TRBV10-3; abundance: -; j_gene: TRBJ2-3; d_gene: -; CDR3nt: TGTGCCATCAGTGACGGTGCGGGACCCACAGATACGCAGTATTTT; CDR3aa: CAISDGAGPTDTQYF
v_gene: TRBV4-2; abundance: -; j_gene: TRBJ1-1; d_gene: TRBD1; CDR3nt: TGTGCCAGCAGCCAAGATCTTAGGGGGCGGAGCACTGAAGCTTTCTTT; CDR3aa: CASSQDLRGRSTEAFF
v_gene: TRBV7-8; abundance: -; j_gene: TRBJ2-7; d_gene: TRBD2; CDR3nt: TGTGCCAGCAGCTTAGTCATAGCGGGGGAGCAGTACTTC; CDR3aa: CASSLVIAGEQYF
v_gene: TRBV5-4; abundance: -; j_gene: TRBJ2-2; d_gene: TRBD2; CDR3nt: TGTGCCAGCAGCTCCTTGATCCTAGCGGGAGGGGGGACCGGGGAGCTGTTTTTT; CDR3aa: CASSSLILAGGGTGELFF
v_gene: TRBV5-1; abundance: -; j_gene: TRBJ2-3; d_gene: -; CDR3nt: TGCGCCAGCGGGGTGGGGCCCAGTCGTACAGATACGCAGTATTTT; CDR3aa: CASGVGPSRTDTQYF
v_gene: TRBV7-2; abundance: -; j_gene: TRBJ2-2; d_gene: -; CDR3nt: TGTGCCAGCACTCCTGTGACGCTAGGGGAGCTGTTTTTT; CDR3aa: CASTPVTLGELFF
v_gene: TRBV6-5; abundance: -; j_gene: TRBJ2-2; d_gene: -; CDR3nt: TGTGCCAGCAGTTATCTCGGGGGGCCGGGCACCGGGGAGCTGTTTTTT; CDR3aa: CASSYLGGPGTGELFF
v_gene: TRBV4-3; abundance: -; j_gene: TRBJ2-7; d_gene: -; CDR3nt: TGCGCCAGTTGGAGGGGAGTAAGTAGCGAGCAGTACTTC; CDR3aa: CASWRGVSSEQYF
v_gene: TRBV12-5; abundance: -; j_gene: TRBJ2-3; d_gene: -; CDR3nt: TGTGCTAGTGGGCCCGACGGAATTTATACGCAGTATTTT; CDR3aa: CASGPDGIYTQYF
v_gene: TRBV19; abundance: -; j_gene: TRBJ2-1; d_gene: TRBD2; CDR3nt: TGTGCCAGTAGCGCCGGGGGGGGCTCTGAGCAGTTCTTC; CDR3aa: CASSAGGGSEQFF
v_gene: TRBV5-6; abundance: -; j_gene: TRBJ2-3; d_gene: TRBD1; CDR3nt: TGTGCCAGCAGGGCCGGACAGGGTGAACAGTATTTT; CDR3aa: CASRAGQGEQYF
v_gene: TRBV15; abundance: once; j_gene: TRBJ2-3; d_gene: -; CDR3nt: TGTGCCACCAGCAGAGATCGCCTAGCAACAGATACGCAGTATTTT; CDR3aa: CATSRDRLATDTQYF
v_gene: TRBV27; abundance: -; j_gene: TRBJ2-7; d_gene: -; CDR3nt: TGTGCCAGCAGTTCCCTAGGGGCAGGATCCTACGAGCAGTACTTC; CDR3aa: CASSSLGAGSYEQYF